These T cell receptor beta chains were read from a single sample in a study of blood T cell repertoires in COVID-19. Using immunoSEQ multiplex PCR, the repertoire was profiled, and TCRdb retains in-frame clones only, with some absent. The table shows 25,000 to 35,000 clones, with roughly 87% occurring only once. Sequencing input: peripheral blood. The source is a human donor in a cohort sampled during active COVID-19. Each CDR3 is given with its conserved first and last residue. The D gene is left open where the match is weak. The size of a clone is reported for some rows only, either as once, few or many, or as a class for expanded clones.

J gene	D gene	clone size	V gene	CDR3 DNA	CDR3 protein
TRBJ2-1	TRBD2	.	TRBV9	TGTGCCAGCAGCGTGGGGCCCGGGACTAACTACAATGAGCAGTTCTTC	CASSVGPGTNYNEQFF
TRBJ1-2	.	.	TRBV5-1	TGCGCCAGCAGCTTGGGTCAGGGAAGCTATGGCTACACCTTC	CASSLGQGSYGYTF
TRBJ2-1	.	.	TRBV4-1	TGCGCCAGCAGCCGACAAACAGGGATCGATGAGCAGTTCTTC	CASSRQTGIDEQFF
TRBJ2-1	.	.	TRBV6-5	TGTGCCAGCAGCTCCCGGACATCAGAAGGAGTGGAGCAGTTCTTC	CASSSRTSEGVEQFF
TRBJ2-3	TRBD1	.	TRBV4-3	TGCGCCAGCAGCCCTCACAGGGGCCGAATCACAGATACGCAGTATTTT	CASSPHRGRITDTQYF
TRBJ2-2	TRBD2	once	TRBV4-2	TGTGCCACCACGGGAGGGCGAGCGGGGGGGCGGGGCACCGGGGAGCTGTTTTTT	CATTGGRAGGRGTGELFF
TRBJ2-3	.	.	TRBV18	TGTGCCAGCTCGCCAGGGCTCCGCACAGATACGCAGTATTTT	CASSPGLRTDTQYF
TRBJ2-3	.	.	TRBV6-1	TGTGCCAGCAGTGACGCGGTAGATACGCAGTATTTT	CASSDAVDTQYF
TRBJ2-7	.	.	TRBV7-9	TGTGCCAGCAGCCCGAGGGAAGGGATTATGAAGCAGTACTTC	CASSPREGIMKQYF
TRBJ1-2	.	.	TRBV27	TGTGCCAGCAGTTTCCAGGGGAACTATGGCTACACCTTC	CASSFQGNYGYTF
TRBJ1-3	.	.	TRBV6-6	TGTGCCAGCATTTGGGAGGGGACAGGAAACACCATATATTTT	CASIWEGTGNTIYF
TRBJ2-1	TRBD1	few	TRBV4-1	TGCGCCAGCAGCCAAGACGGGGACAGGGGCCGTTACAATGAGCAGTTCTTC	CASSQDGDRGRYNEQFF
TRBJ2-7	.	.	TRBV7-6	TGTGCCAGCAGCTTAGGCCCTGGGGCAGGGCGAAACTACGAGCAGTACTTC	CASSLGPGAGRNYEQYF
TRBJ2-2	.	.	TRBV13	TGTGCCAGCAGCTCGACAGCTAACACCGGGGAGCTGTTTTTT	CASSSTANTGELFF
TRBJ1-2	TRBD1	few	TRBV4-3	TGCGCCAGCAGCCAGTTCGTGGGACAGGGCGATGGCTACACCTTC	CASSQFVGQGDGYTF